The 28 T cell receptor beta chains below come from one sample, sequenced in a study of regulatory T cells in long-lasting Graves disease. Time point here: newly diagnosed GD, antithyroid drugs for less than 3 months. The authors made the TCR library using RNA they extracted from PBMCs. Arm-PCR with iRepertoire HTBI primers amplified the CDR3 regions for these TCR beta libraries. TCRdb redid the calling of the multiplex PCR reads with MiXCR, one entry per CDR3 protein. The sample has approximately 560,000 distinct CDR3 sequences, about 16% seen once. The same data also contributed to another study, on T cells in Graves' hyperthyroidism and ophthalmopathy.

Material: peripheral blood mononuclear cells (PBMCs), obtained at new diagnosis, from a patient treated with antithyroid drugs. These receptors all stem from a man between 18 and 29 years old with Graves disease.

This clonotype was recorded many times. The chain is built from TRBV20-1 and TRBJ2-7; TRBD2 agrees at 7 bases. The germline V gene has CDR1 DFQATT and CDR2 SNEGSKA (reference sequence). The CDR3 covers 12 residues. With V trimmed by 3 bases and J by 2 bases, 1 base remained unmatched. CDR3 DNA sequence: TGCAGTGCTAGCGGGAGGCCCTACGAGCAGTACTTC. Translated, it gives CSASGRPYEQYF.

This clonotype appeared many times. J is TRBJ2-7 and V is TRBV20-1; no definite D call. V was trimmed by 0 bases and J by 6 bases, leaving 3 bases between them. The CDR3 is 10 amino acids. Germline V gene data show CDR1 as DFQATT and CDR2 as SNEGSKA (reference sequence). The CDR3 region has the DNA TGCAGTGCTAGAGACCGCGAGCAGTACTTC. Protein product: CSARDREQYF.

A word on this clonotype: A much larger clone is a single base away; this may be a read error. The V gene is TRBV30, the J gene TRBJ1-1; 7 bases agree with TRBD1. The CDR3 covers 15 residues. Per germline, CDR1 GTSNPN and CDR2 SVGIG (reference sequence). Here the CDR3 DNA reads TGTGCCCGGAGTAGAATAAGGGGGCGCCACACTGAAGCTTTCTTT. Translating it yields CARSRIRGRHTEAFF.

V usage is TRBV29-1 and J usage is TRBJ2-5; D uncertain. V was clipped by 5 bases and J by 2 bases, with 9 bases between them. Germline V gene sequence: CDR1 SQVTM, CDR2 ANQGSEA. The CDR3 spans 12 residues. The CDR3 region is CSVSVSQETQYF. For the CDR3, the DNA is TGCAGCGTTTCTGTGTCTCAAGAGACCCAGTACTTC.

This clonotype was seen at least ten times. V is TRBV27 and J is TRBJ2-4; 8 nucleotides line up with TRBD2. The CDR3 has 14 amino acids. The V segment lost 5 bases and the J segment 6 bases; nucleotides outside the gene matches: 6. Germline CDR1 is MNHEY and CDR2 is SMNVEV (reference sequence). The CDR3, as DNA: TGTGCCAGCAGTCCACCCGGACTAGCAAACATTCAGTACTTC. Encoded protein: CASSPPGLANIQYF.

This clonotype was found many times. DNA for the CDR3: TGTGCCAGCAGCCGGGGACTAGCGGTTGGCACCGGGGAGCTGTTTTTT. Amino acids: CASSRGLAVGTGELFF. The chain recombines TRBV6-1 with TRBJ2-2, with 11 bases matching TRBD2. The germline gives CDR1 MNHNS, CDR2 SASEGT. The junction had 7 bases not matched to a gene; V was cut back by 6 bases and J by 4 bases. This CDR3 has 16 amino acids.

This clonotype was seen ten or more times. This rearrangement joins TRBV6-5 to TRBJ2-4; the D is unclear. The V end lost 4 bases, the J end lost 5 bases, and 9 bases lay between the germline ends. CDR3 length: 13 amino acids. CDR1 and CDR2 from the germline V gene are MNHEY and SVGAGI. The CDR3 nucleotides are TGTGCCAGCAGTTTTGCTAGTCAAAACATTCAGTACTTC. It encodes CASSFASQNIQYF.

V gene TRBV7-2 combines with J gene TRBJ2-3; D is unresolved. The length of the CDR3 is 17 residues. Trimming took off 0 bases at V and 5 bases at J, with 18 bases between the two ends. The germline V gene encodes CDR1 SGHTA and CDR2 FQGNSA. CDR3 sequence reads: CASSLASPGLLGDTQYF. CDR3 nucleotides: TGTGCCAGCAGCTTAGCGTCGCCGGGTCTTCTCGGAGATACGCAGTATTTT.

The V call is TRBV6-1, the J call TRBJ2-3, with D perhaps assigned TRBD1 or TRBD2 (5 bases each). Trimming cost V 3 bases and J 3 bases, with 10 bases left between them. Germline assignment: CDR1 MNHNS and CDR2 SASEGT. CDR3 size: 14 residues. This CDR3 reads CASSDREQTDTQYF. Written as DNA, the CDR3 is TGTGCCAGCAGTGACAGGGAGCAGACAGATACGCAGTATTTT.

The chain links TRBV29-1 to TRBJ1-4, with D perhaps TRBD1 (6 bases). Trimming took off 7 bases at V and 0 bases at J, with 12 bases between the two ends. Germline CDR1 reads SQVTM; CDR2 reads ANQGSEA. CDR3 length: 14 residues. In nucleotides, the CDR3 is TGCAGCGCCCTGGGGGCAGCAACTAATGAAAAACTGTTTTTT. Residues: CSALGAATNEKLFF.

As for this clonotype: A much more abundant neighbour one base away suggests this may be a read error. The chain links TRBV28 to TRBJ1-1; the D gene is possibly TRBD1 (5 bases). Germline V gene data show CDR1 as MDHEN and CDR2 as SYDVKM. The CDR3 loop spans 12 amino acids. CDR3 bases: TGTGTGGCCCGCCACGGACACTCGGAAGCTTTCTTT. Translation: CVARHGHSEAFF.

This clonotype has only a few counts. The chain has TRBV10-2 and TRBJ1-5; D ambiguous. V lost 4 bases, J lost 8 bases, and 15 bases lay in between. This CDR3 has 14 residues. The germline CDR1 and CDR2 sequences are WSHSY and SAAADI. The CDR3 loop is CASSGVGGFEPQHF. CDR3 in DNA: TGCGCCAGCAGTGGAGTGGGAGGGTTTGAGCCCCAGCATTTT.

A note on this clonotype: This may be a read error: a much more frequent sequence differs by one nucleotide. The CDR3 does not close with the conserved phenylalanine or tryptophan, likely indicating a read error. This CDR3 reads CASSTPGAQPQHL. The CDR3 DNA reads TGTGCCAGCAGTACGCCAGGGGCCCAGCCCCAGCATCTT. The J gene is TRBJ1-5, the V gene TRBV12-3 or TRBV12-4; D perhaps matches TRBD1 (6 bases). Deletions cut 5 bases from V and 7 bases from J, with 12 bases between. This CDR3 is built from 13 residues.

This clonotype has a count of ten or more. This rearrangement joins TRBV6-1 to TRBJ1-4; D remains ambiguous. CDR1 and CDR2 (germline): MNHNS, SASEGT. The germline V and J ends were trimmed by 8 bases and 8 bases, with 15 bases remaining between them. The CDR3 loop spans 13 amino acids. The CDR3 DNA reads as TGTGCCAGCTCTACTAAAGGGAAAGAAAAACTGTTTTTT. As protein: CASSTKGKEKLFF.

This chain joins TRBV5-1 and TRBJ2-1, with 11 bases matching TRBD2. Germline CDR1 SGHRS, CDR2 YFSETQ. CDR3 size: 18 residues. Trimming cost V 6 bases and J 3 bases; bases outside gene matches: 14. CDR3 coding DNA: TGCGCCAGCAAAGGGCGGCTAGCGGGAGGTCTTATCTACAATGAGCAGTTCTTC. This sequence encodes CASKGRLAGGLIYNEQFF.

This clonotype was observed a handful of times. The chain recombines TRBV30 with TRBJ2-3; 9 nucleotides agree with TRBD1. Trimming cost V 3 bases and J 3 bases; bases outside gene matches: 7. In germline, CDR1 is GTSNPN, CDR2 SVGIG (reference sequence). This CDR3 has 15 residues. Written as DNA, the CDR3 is TGTGCCTGGAGACAACCGGGACAGGGTACAGATACGCAGTATTTT. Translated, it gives CAWRQPGQGTDTQYF.

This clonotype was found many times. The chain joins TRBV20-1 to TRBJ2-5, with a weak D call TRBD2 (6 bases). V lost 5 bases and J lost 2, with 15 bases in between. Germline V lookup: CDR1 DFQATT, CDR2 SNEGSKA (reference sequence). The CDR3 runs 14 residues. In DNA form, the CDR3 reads TGCAGTGCTGCCGCAACTAGCTCTCAAGAGACCCAGTACTTC. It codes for CSAAATSSQETQYF.

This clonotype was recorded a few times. The CDR3 loop reads CASSVQAGGWYEQYF. The CDR3 nucleotides are TGTGCCAGCAGCGTGCAAGCGGGAGGGTGGTACGAGCAGTACTTC. This sequence joins TRBV9 and TRBJ2-7, with TRBD2 matching over 10 bases. After removal of 2 bases from V and 4 bases from J, the junction contained 6 bases not matched to a gene. Germline V CDR1 and CDR2: SGDLS, YYNGEE. CDR3 length: 15 amino acids. The whole variable domain, remainder taken from reference TRBV9 and TRBJ2-7, is DSGVTQTPKHLITATGQRVTLRCSPRSGDLSVYWYQQSLDQGLQFLIQYYNGEERAKGNILERFSAQQFPDLHSELNLSSLELGDSALYFCASSVQAGGWYEQYFGPGTRLTVT.

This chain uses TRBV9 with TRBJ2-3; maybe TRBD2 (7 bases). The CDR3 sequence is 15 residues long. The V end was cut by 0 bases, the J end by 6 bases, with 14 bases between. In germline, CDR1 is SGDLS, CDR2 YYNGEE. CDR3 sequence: CASSVEGGELDTQYF. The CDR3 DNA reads TGTGCCAGCAGCGTAGAGGGGGGGGAGCTGGATACGCAGTATTTT.

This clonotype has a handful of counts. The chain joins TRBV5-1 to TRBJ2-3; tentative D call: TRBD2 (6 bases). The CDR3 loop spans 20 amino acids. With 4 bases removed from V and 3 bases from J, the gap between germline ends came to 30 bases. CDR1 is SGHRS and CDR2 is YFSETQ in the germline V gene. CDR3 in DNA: TGCGCCAGCAGCCCCGGTGGGCGGGAAACCCTTTTTTTCGGGACAGATACGCAGTATTTT. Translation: CASSPGGRETLFFGTDTQYF.

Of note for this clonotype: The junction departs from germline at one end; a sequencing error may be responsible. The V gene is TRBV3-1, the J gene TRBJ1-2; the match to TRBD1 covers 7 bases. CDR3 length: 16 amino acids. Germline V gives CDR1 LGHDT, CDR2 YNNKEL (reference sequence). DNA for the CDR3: TGTGCCAGCAGCCAAGGACAGGGCCGCCTTCCCTATGGTTACACCTTC. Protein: CASSQGQGRLPYGYTF. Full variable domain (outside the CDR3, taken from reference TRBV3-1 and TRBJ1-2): DTAVSQTPKYLVTQMGNDKSIKCEQNLGHDTMYWYKQDSKKFLKIMFSYNNKELIINETVPNRFSPKSPDKAHLNLHINSLELGDSAVYFCASSQGQGRLPYGYTFGSGTRLTVV.

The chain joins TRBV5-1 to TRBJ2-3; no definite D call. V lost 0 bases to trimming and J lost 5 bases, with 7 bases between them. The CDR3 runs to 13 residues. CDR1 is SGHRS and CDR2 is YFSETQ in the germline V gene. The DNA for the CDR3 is TGCGCCAGCAGCTTGGGGACCCGAGATACGCAGTATTTT. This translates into CASSLGTRDTQYF.

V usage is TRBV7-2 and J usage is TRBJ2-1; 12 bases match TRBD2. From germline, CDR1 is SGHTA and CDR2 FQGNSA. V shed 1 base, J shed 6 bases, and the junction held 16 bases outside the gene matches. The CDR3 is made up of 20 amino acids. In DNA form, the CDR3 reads TGTGCCAGCAGCTTAGGTCCCGGGACTAGCGGGCTCCCCCAGGGCAATGAGCAGTTCTTC. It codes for CASSLGPGTSGLPQGNEQFF.

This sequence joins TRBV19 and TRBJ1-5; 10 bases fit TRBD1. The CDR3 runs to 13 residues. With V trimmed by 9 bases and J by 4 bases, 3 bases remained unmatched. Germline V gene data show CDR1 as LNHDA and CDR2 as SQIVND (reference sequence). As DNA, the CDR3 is TGTGCCAGCTGGGACAGGGGAAATCAGCCCCAGCATTTT. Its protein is CASWDRGNQPQHF. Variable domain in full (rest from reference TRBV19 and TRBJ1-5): DGGITQSPKYLFRKEGQNVTLSCEQNLNHDAMYWYRQDPGQGLRLIYYSQIVNDFQKGDIAEGYSVSREKKESFPLTVTSAQKNPTAFYLCASWDRGNQPQHFGDGTRLSIL.

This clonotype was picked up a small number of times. The CDR3 sequence is CASSILVSNTEAFF. CDR3 nucleotide sequence: TGTGCCAGTAGTATATTAGTTTCGAACACTGAAGCTTTCTTT. V gene TRBV19 combines with J gene TRBJ1-1; D remains ambiguous. CDR3 length: 14 residues. Trimming shortened V by 2 bases and J by 1 base, and 8 bases separated the two germline ends. Germline lookup yields CDR1 LNHDA and CDR2 SQIVND (reference sequence).

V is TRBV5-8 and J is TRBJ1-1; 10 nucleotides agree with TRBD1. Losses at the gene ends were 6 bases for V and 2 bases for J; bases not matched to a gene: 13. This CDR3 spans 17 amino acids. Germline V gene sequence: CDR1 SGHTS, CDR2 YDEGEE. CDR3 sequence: CASKPGTGAIANTEAFF. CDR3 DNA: TGTGCCAGCAAGCCCGGGACAGGGGCGATCGCAAACACTGAAGCTTTCTTT.

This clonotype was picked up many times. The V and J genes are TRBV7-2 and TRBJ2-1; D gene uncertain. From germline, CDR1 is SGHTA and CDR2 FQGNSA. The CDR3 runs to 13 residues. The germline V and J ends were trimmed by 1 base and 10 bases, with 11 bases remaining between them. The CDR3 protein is CASSLVGREEQFF. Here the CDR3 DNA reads TGTGCCAGCAGCTTAGTAGGAAGGGAAGAGCAGTTCTTC.

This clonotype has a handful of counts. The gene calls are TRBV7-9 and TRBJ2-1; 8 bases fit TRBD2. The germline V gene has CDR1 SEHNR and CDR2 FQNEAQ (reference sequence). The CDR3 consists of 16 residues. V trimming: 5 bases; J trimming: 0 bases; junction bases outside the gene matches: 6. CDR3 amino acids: CASSRLSGSSYNEQFF. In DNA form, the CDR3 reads TGTGCCAGCAGCCGTCTCAGCGGGAGCTCCTACAATGAGCAGTTCTTC.